The entry below gives a single T cell receptor beta chain sequence along with its context. The sample originates from a study of blood T cell repertoires in COVID-19. Study at large: Collection of acute and convalescent COVID-19 samples took place in the United States, Italy and Spain. Sources were T cells, B-cell-depleted T cells, or PBMCs; the material itself was cDNA or gDNA.

Original methodology: Amplification of reference gene primers was used by the study to estimate nucleated cell counts. Libraries were prepared by immunoSEQ multiplex PCR; TCRdb keeps only in-frame clonotypes and omits some of them. The V and J calls and clone size were taken over from that table, and D and trimming were inferred from the DNA. The sample gives 50,000 to 65,000 clones, 85% of which show up once; around 4.5% is in the top ten. V was shortened by 3 bases and J by 5 bases, with 13 bases between the two germline ends. Germline CDR1 SNHLY, CDR2 FYNNEI. This CDR3 region has 15 residues. This chain links TRBV2 with TRBJ2-2; D is possibly TRBD1 (5 bases). Specimen: peripheral blood. The receptor's source is a middle-aged man with active COVID-19. The CDR3 spells CASSEAGMVTGELFF. CDR3 in DNA: TGTGCCAGCAGTGAGGCAGGGATGGTTACCGGGGAGCTGTTTTTT.